Listed below are T cell receptor beta chains from one sample, sequenced in a study of PD-1 blockade in mismatch repair-deficient tumors. Clones were sequenced by immunoSEQ multiplex PCR, and TCRdb holds only the in-frame ones, with some missing. The top ten clones hold approximately 5.1% of a sample with 76,000 or so clones, approximately 80% of them seen once. Sequencing was performed on peripheral blood, taken 44 weeks after starting pembrolizumab. The receptors originated from an adult with mismatch repair-deficient cancer. The CDR3 runs from the conserved cysteine through the conserved F or W. A D gene is named only where the DNA matches it firmly. Clone size is stated in some rows and not others, as once, few, many or a class when expanded.

TRBD2	.	TRBV7-2	TRBJ2-3	TGTGCCAGCAGCTTTCTAGCGGCGGCAGATACGCAGTATTTT	CASSFLAAADTQYF
TRBD1	few	TRBV7-3	TRBJ1-2	TGTGCCAGCAGCTTAGGACAGGGGACATATGGCTACACCTTC	CASSLGQGTYGYTF
.	few	TRBV10-3	TRBJ2-7	TGTGCCATCAGTCCGACTTTAGGCTACGAGCAGTACTTC	CAISPTLGYEQYF
.	.	TRBV27	TRBJ2-1	TGTGCCAGCAGTTTATCGCGCACTTCCTCCTACAATGAGCAGTTCTTC	CASSLSRTSSYNEQFF
.	.	TRBV7-6	TRBJ2-6	TGTGCCAGCAGCGAGACACCAGGTAGCTCTGGGGCCAACGTCCTGACTTTC	CASSETPGSSGANVLTF
.	.	TRBV7-9	TRBJ1-1	TGTGCCAGCAGCTCCCAGATGAACACTGAAGCTTTCTTT	CASSSQMNTEAFF
.	.	TRBV19	TRBJ2-3	TGTGCCAGTAGCGTGGGAGATACGCAGTATTTT	CASSVGDTQYF
TRBD1	.	TRBV5-1	TRBJ2-5	TGCGCCAGCAGCTGGACAGGGGGCGAAGAGACCCAGTACTTC	CASSWTGGEETQYF
.	.	TRBV2	TRBJ2-7	TGTGCCAGCAGTGAACCAGGGATCTACGAGCAGTACTTC	CASSEPGIYEQYF
.	.	TRBV6-5	TRBJ2-3	TGTGCCAGCAGTTACCAAGGGCTAGCCGGAGATACGCAGTATTTT	CASSYQGLAGDTQYF
.	.	TRBV9	TRBJ2-1	TGTGCCAGCAGCGGTAGCGGTTACCCCTACAATGAGCAGTTCTTC	CASSGSGYPYNEQFF
.	.	TRBV11-3	TRBJ1-3	TGTGCCAGCAGCTTCCTTTCTGGAAACACCATATATTTT	CASSFLSGNTIYF
.	.	TRBV6-5	TRBJ1-5	TGTGCCAGCAGTTACTCGGCGAATCTCAATCAGCCCCAGCATTTT	CASSYSANLNQPQHF
.	.	TRBV11-3	TRBJ2-3	TGTGCCAGCAGCTCCCCCCGGGCAGGGGGGGGCACAGATACGCAGTATTTT	CASSSPRAGGGTDTQYF
.	.	TRBV7-9	TRBJ2-3	TGTGCCAGCAGCTTCTCAGAGACGCAGTATTTT	CASSFSETQYF
.	.	TRBV6-1	TRBJ2-1	TGTGCCAGCAGCTACGGGGGACAGAACACCAATGAGCAGTTCTTC	CASSYGGQNTNEQFF
.	.	TRBV30	TRBJ1-3	TGTGCCTGGAGTGTCTCCCTCAGGGGCGGTGGAAACACCATATATTTT	CAWSVSLRGGGNTIYF
TRBD1	.	TRBV27	TRBJ2-1	TGTGCCAGCAGACTTACAGGGGGATGGTACAATGAGCAGTTCTTC	CASRLTGGWYNEQFF
.	.	TRBV5-4	TRBJ1-1	TGTGCCAGCAGCTTGGAGAGGAACACTGAAGCTTTCTTT	CASSLERNTEAFF
.	.	TRBV30	TRBJ1-1	TGTGCCTCAGTTTCTGTGAACACTGAAGCTTTCTTT	CASVSVNTEAFF
.	few	TRBV27	TRBJ1-1	TGTGCCAGCAGTTTTCGTATCGTGGACACTGAAGCTTTCTTT	CASSFRIVDTEAFF
.	few	TRBV18	TRBJ1-2	TGTGCCAGCTCACCGGAGGGGTTGGACTATGGCTACACCTTC	CASSPEGLDYGYTF
TRBD2	.	TRBV11-2	TRBJ2-1	TGTGCCAGCAGCTTATCGGGAGGTTTCTCCTACAATGAGCAGTTCTTC	CASSLSGGFSYNEQFF
.	.	TRBV5-4	TRBJ1-1	TGTGCCAGCAGCTTGGGGCGGACGGGGGACACTGAAGCTTTCTTT	CASSLGRTGDTEAFF
.	few	TRBV19	TRBJ2-1	TGTGCCAGTACCTCAGGGAGGAATGAGCAGTTCTTC	CASTSGRNEQFF
.	few	TRBV10-1	TRBJ2-1	TGCGCCAGCAGTGAGTCGGACTCTTTTGATGAGCAGTTCTTC	CASSESDSFDEQFF